Sequencing of this T cell receptor beta chain was carried out in a study of shared clonotypes between healthy human individuals. The overall study: The plates for each donor numbered three CD4 naive, three CD4 memory, two CD8 naive and one CD8 memory.

The study drew its donors from healthy HIV-negative adults without recent acute infections or vaccinations. Overall study findings and caveats: Relative to their counterparts shared across all four donors, non-shared clonotypes exhibited diminished generation probabilities. Naive subsets usually exceeded memory subsets in estimated richness.

Trimming removed 3 bases at V and 2 bases at J, with 7 bases between. From germline, CDR1 is KGHSH and CDR2 LQKENI. The CDR3 is 13 residues long. The method was immunoSEQ multiplex PCR; TCRdb's version includes in-frame clones alone and lacks a portion of them. The profile shows about 1.5 million clones, over 95% of them singletons. As for this clone: Its antigen is unknown. Other DNA sequences within the sample encode an identical CDR3.

The sample consisted of naive CD4+ T cells sorted from blood. Described subset: CD45RA+ positively selected. This sequence joins TRBV18 and TRBJ2-5, with D unclear. This clonotype originated in a man in his thirties or forties in good health. CDR3 nucleotides: TGTGCCAGCTCACCGGCTTCTCAAGAGACCCAGTACTTC. Encoded protein: CASSPASQETQYF.